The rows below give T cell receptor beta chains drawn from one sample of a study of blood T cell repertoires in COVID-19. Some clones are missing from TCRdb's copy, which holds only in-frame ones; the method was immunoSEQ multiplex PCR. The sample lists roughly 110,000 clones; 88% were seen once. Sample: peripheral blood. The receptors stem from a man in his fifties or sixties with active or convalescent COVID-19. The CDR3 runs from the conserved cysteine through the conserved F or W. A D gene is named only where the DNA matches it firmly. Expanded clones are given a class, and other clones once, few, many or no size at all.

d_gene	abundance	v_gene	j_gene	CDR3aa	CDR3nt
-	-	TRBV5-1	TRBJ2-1	CASSLAGASFYEQFF	TGCGCCAGCAGCTTGGCCGGAGCGAGCTTTTATGAGCAGTTCTTC
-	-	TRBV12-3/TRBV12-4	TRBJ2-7	CASSKEGYEQYF	TGTGCCAGCAGTAAGGAGGGCTACGAGCAGTACTTC
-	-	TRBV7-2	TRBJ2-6	CASSSGWSGANVLTF	TGTGCCAGCAGCTCCGGTTGGTCTGGGGCCAACGTCCTGACTTTC
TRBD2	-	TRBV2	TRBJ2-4	CASSGASGRPLAKNIQYF	TGTGCCAGCAGTGGGGCTAGCGGGAGGCCCCTAGCCAAAAACATTCAGTACTTC
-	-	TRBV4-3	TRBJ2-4	CASSQEPTGPEYF	TGCGCCAGCAGCCAAGAGCCCACAGGCCCAGAGTACTTC
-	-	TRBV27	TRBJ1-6	CASSQTGLIGISYNSPLHF	TGTGCCAGCAGTCAAACAGGGTTGATTGGGATATCCTATAATTCACCCCTCCACTTT
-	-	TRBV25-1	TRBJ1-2	CASSVQGGGYTF	TGTGCCAGCAGTGTCCAGGGAGGAGGCTACACCTTC
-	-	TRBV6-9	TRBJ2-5	CASSYYGTFQETQYF	TGTGCCAGCAGTTATTATGGGACTTTCCAAGAGACCCAGTACTTC
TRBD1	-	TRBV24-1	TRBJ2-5	CATSFTGTGQETQYF	TGTGCCACCAGCTTTACCGGGACAGGGCAAGAGACCCAGTACTTC
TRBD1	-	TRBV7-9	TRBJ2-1	CASSLKGGRGYEQFF	TGTGCCAGCAGCTTAAAAGGTGGCAGGGGGTATGAGCAGTTCTTC
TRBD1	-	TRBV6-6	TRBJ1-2	CASSYTDRGLYGYTF	TGTGCCAGCAGTTACACGGACAGGGGGCTGTATGGCTACACCTTC
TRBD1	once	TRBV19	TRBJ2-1	CASSTAGQGAMSSYNEQFF	TGTGCCAGTAGTACCGCGGGACAGGGGGCTATGAGCTCCTACAATGAGCAGTTCTTC
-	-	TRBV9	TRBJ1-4	CAQGGGGKLFF	TGTGCCCAGGGTGGGGGAGGAAAACTGTTTTTT
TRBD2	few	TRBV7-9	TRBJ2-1	CASSLLAAEQFF	TGTGCCAGCAGCTTGCTAGCGGCTGAGCAGTTCTTC
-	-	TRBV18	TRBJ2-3	CASSPTGQNTDTQYF	TGTGCCAGCTCACCGACGGGACAAAACACAGATACGCAGTATTTT
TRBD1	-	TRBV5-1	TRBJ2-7	CASSLVGTGVGEQYF	TGCGCCAGCAGCTTGGTCGGGACAGGGGTTGGCGAGCAGTACTTC
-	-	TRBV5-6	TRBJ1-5	CASSLAGAYNQPQHF	TGTGCCAGCAGCTTGGCAGGGGCCTACAATCAGCCCCAGCATTTT
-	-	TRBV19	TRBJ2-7	CASSIGYPSYEQYF	TGTGCCAGTAGTATAGGCTATCCCTCCTACGAGCAGTACTTC
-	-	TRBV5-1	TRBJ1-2	CASSFRDYGGYTF	TGCGCCAGCAGCTTCAGGGACTACGGTGGCTACACCTTC
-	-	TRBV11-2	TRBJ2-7	CASSPDSLDSYEQYF	TGTGCCAGCAGCCCGGACTCCTTAGACTCCTACGAGCAGTACTTC
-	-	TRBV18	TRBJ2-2	CASSPRRGANTGELFF	TGTGCCAGCTCACCAAGACGGGGGGCCAACACCGGGGAGCTGTTTTTT
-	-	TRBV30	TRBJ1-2	CAWAQGMGSGGYTF	TGTGCCTGGGCTCAGGGGATGGGTTCCGGTGGCTACACCTTC
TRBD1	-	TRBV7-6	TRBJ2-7	CASSLAGTGSYEQYF	TGTGCCAGCAGCTTAGCCGGGACAGGGTCCTACGAGCAGTACTTC
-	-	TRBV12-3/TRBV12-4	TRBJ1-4	CASSFRSGKLFF	TGTGCCAGCAGTTTTCGTTCGGGGAAACTGTTTTTT
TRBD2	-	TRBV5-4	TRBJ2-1	CASSPPTGLVKNEQFF	TGTGCCAGCAGCCCACCCACGGGACTAGTCAAAAATGAGCAGTTCTTC
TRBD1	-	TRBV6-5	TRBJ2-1	CASSYSRTGVKNEQFF	TGTGCCAGCAGTTACTCGAGGACAGGGGTGAAGAATGAGCAGTTCTTC
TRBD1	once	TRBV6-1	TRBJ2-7	CASSEGGQGFYEQYF	TGTGCCAGCAGTGAAGGGGGACAGGGATTCTACGAGCAGTACTTC
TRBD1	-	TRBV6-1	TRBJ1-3	CASSETGRTGLNTIYF	TGTGCCAGCAGTGAAACCGGCCGGACAGGGCTAAACACCATATATTTT
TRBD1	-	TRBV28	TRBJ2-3	CASSLPYDRAPPDTQYF	TGTGCCAGCAGTCTCCCTTATGACAGGGCCCCCCCAGATACGCAGTATTTT
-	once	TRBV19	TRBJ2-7	CASSIAGGQSADEQYF	TGTGCCAGTAGTATAGCCGGGGGACAGTCTGCCGACGAGCAGTACTTC
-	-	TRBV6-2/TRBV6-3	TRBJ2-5	CASSYGLGVPQETQYF	TGTGCCAGCAGTTACGGGCTAGGGGTCCCTCAAGAGACCCAGTACTTC
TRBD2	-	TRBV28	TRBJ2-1	CASSIAGAVNEQFF	TGTGCCAGCAGTATAGCGGGAGCGGTTAATGAGCAGTTCTTC
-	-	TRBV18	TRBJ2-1	CASSPDSLNEQFF	TGTGCCAGCTCACCGGACAGCCTGAATGAGCAGTTCTTC
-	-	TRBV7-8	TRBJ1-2	CASSSKGGYGYTF	TGTGCCAGCAGCAGCAAAGGGGGTTATGGCTACACCTTC
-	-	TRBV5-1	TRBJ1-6	CASSLAGGLSNSPLHF	TGCGCCAGCAGCTTGGCCGGCGGGTTAAGTAATTCACCCCTCCACTTT
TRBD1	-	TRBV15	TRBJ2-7	CATSRDTPYRGHTTYEQYF	TGTGCCACCAGCAGAGATACCCCTTACAGGGGCCATACAACCTACGAGCAGTACTTC
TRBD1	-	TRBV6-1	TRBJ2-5	CASSEPGQGRETQYF	TGTGCCAGCAGTGAACCGGGACAGGGTAGGGAGACCCAGTACTTC
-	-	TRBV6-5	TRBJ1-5	CASSYSGLSNQPQHF	TGTGCCAGCAGTTACTCCGGTCTTAGCAATCAGCCCCAGCATTTT
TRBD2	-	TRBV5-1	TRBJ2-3	CASSLATSESTDTQYF	TGCGCCAGCAGCTTGGCGACTAGCGAGAGCACAGATACGCAGTATTTT
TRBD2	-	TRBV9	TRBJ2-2	CASSPSGSGSPGELFF	TGTGCCAGCAGCCCCTCGGGTAGCGGGTCCCCCGGGGAGCTGTTTTTT
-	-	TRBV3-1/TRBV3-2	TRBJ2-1	CASSQAGVNEQFF	TGTGCCAGCAGCCAAGCAGGGGTCAATGAGCAGTTCTTC
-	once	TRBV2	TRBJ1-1	CASSVLWNTEAFF	TGTGCCAGCAGTGTCTTGTGGAACACTGAAGCTTTCTTT